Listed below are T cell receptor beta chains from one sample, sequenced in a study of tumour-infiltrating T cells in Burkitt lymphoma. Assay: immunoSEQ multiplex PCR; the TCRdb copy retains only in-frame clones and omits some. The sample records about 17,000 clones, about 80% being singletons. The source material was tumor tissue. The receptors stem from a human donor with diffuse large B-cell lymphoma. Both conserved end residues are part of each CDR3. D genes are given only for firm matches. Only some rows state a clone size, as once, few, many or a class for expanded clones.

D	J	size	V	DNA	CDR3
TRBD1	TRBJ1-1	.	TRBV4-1	TGCGCCAGCAGCCACCAATCAGGGGGGAACACTGAAGCTTTCTTT	CASSHQSGGNTEAFF
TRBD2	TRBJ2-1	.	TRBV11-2	TGTGCCAGCAGCTTAGTCCCTCTAGCGGGGGGGTTATACAATGAGCAGTTCTTC	CASSLVPLAGGLYNEQFF
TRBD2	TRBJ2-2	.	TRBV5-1	TGCGCCAGCAGCTTGGGCCGGGGACTAGCGGTCCACACCGGGGAGCTGTTTTTT	CASSLGRGLAVHTGELFF
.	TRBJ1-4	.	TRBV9	TGTGCCAGCAGCGCCTCTACATGGGCAACTAATGAAAAACTGTTTTTT	CASSASTWATNEKLFF
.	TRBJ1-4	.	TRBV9	TGTGCCAGCAGCGTAATCGGGGGCTCAACTAATGAAAAACTGTTTTTT	CASSVIGGSTNEKLFF
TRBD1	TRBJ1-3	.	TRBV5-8	TGTGCCAGCAGCTACAACGCCGGGACAGGGACGGGAAACACCATATATTTT	CASSYNAGTGTGNTIYF
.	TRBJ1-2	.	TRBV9	TGTGCCAGCAGCGCCTTTAACTATGGCTACACCTTC	CASSAFNYGYTF
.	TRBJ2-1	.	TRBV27	TGTGCCAGCAGTTTGTTTCAGGGGTCAGACAATGAGCAGTTCTTC	CASSLFQGSDNEQFF
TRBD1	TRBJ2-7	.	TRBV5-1	TGCGCCAGCAGCTCACCGGGACAGGGCCGACCCTTTTACGAGCAGTACTTC	CASSSPGQGRPFYEQYF
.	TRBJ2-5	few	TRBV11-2	TGTGCCAGCAGCTCAGGGTTGGAGACCCAGTACTTC	CASSSGLETQYF
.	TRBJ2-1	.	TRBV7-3	TGTGCCAGCAGCCATGACAATTACAATGAGCAGTTCTTC	CASSHDNYNEQFF
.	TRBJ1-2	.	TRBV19	TGTGCCAGTAGTCCCCGACAGCCTACTAACTATGGCTACACCTTC	CASSPRQPTNYGYTF
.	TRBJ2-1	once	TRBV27	TGTGCCAGCAGTTTTTGGGGGGACACCTACAATGAGCAGTTCTTC	CASSFWGDTYNEQFF
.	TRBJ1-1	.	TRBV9	TGTGCCAGCAGCGTTACGGCGAACACTGAAGCTTTCTTT	CASSVTANTEAFF
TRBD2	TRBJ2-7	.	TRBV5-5	TGTGCCAGCAGCTTGGTGGCTAGCGGGAGCTACGAGCAGTACTTC	CASSLVASGSYEQYF
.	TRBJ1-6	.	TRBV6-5	TGTGCCAGCAGTTCCGACAGAAATTCACCCCTCCACTTT	CASSSDRNSPLHF
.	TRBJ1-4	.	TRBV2	TGTGCCAGCAGTGATGTGGGCAGCCCTAATGAAAAACTGTTTTTT	CASSDVGSPNEKLFF
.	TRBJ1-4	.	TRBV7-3	TGTGCCAGCAGCTTAACCGGGACCGCGAATGAAAAACTGTTTTTT	CASSLTGTANEKLFF
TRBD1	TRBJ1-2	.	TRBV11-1	TGTGCCAGCAGCCCCGGGACAGTACTTAACTATGGCTACACCTTC	CASSPGTVLNYGYTF
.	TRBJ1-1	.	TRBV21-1	TGTGCCAGCAGCCTCAGGCGGGTCCCGTTGAACACTGAAGCTTTCTTT	CASSLRRVPLNTEAFF
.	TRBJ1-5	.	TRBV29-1	TGCAGCGTTGGAGGACTTAACAATCAGCCCCAGCATTTT	CSVGGLNNQPQHF
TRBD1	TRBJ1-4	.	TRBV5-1	TGCGCCAGCAGAGTCCCGGACAGGGAAGAAGGTGGTGAAAAACTGTTTTTT	CASRVPDREEGGEKLFF
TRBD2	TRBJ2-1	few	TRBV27	TGTGCCAGCAGTTTAGGACTAGCGGGAGGTTTCTCCTACAATGAGCAGTTCTTC	CASSLGLAGGFSYNEQFF
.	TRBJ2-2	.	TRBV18	TGTGCCAGCTCACAGATGGCGCCCGGGGAGCTGTTTTTT	CASSQMAPGELFF
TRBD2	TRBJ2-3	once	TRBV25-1	TGTGCCAGCAGTGATCCTAGCGGGAGTGCAGATACGCAGTATTTT	CASSDPSGSADTQYF
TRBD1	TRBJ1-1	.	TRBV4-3	TGCGCCAGCAGCCAAGATGGACAGGCGAGGGACACTGAAGCTTTCTTT	CASSQDGQARDTEAFF
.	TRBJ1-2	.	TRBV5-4	TGTGCCAGCAGCTTGACAGGGAGGGGCTACACCTTC	CASSLTGRGYTF
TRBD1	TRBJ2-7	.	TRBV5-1	TGCGCCAGCAGCTTGGCCTTAGGGGGCCACGAGCAGTACTTC	CASSLALGGHEQYF
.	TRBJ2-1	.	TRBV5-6	TGTGCCAGCAGCTTCAGGGGTTACAATGAGCAGTTCTTC	CASSFRGYNEQFF
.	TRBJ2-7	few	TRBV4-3	TGCGCCAGCAGCCAGGTTTCTGGGGCCGGTTACGAGCAGTACTTC	CASSQVSGAGYEQYF
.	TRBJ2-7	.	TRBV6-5	TGTGCCGCGGGACAGCAAAGCTCCTACGAGCAGTACTTC	CAAGQQSSYEQYF
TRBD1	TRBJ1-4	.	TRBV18	TGTGCCAGCTCACAAACGCTGGGACAGCATAATGAAAAACTGTTTTTT	CASSQTLGQHNEKLFF
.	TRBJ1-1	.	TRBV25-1	TGTGCCAGCAGTGAATTAACAGACACTGAAGCTTTCTTT	CASSELTDTEAFF
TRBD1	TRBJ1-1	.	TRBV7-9	TGTGCCAGCAGCTTAACGGGACAGGGATTTTACACTGAAGCTTTCTTT	CASSLTGQGFYTEAFF
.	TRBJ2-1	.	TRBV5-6	TGTGCCAGCAGCCTAAACTCTGGGGGGTTAACCTACAATGAGCAGTTCTTC	CASSLNSGGLTYNEQFF
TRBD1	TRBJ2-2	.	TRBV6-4	TGTGCCAGCAGTCTACAGGGGGCCACCGGGGAGCTGTTTTTT	CASSLQGATGELFF
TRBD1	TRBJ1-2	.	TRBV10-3	TGTGCCATCAGTGAGTCTAGACAGGGGGCGCAGAGCTATGGCTACACCTTC	CAISESRQGAQSYGYTF